This T cell receptor (beta chain) was sequenced in a study of blood T cells in healthy people across ages. V lost 8 bases to trimming and J lost 2 bases, with 11 bases between them. The CDR3 is made up of 13 amino acids. Germline V gene data show CDR1 as ENHRY and CDR2 as SYGVKD. Details on this clonotype: Its antigen is undetermined.

Study-level findings and limits: Because donor CMV status was unknown, expanded clonotype changes were possibly confounded. From one million sequenced T cells, diversity estimates were lower bounds. Long-lived donors exceeded aged donors in naive CD4+ cells and diversity.

Together with a sample-barcoded 5' primer, a J-beta primer mix was included in a second PCR lasting about 7 to 11 cycles. TCRdb re-called the 5' RACE reads through MiXCR, storing one row per CDR3 protein. Of roughly 1,300,000 distinct CDR3 sequences listed, approximately 59% are singletons. The sample taken for sequencing was blood. V is TRBV10-3 and J is TRBJ2-3; possible D gene TRBD1, 5 bases. This clonotype was obtained from a man aged 18 to 35 in good health. Written as DNA, the CDR3 is TGTGCCATCTCAAGCAGGGACACAGATACGCAGTATTTT. Translating gives CAISSRDTDTQYF.